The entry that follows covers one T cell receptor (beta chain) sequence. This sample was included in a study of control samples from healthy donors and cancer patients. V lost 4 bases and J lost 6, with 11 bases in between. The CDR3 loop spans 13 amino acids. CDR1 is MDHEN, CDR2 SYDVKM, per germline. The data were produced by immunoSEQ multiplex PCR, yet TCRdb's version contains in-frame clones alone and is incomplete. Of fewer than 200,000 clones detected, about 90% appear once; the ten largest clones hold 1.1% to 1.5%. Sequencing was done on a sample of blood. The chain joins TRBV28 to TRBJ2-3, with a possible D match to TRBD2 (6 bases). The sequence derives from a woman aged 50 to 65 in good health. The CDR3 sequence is CASSWLGRDTQYF. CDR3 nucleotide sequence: TGTGCCAGCAGTTGGCTAGGGAGGGATACGCAGTATTTT.